What follows are 8 T cell receptor beta chains derived from one specimen sequenced in a study of shared clonotypes between healthy human individuals. The assay was immunoSEQ multiplex PCR, and TCRdb's table has in-frame clones only and misses some. The data hold roughly 490,000 clones, with 70% to 80% observed a single time. The sequencing input was PBMCs. The receptors shown here come from a middle-aged woman in good health. Some clones in this sample may be carry-over from other donors' samples.

Worth noting for this clone: Other DNA sequences of this sample code for an identical CDR3. J is TRBJ2-7 and V is TRBV6-5; 7 bases map to TRBD2. Germline assignment: CDR1 MNHEY and CDR2 SVGAGI. V gave up 2 bases and J gave up 3 bases; unmatched junction bases: 7. CDR3 length equals 15 residues. CDR3 coding DNA: TGTGCCAGCAGTTACAGCCGGGCTAGCGGCTACGAGCAGTACTTC. Translation: CASSYSRASGYEQYF.

V gene TRBV18 combines with J gene TRBJ2-2, with 8 bases that match TRBD1. The CDR3 is 16 amino acids. Germline CDR1 is KGHSH and CDR2 is LQKENI. V dropped 5 bases and J dropped 6; count of bases not matched to a gene: 11. CDR3 nucleotides: TGTGCCAGCTCAAGGGACAGGTTCGGAATGGCCGGGGAGCTGTTTTTT. Encoded protein: CASSRDRFGMAGELFF. The full variable domain, its missing parts supplied by reference TRBV18 and TRBJ2-2, is NAGVMQNPRHLVRRRGQEARLRCSPMKGHSHVYWYRQLPEEGLKFMVYLQKENIIDESGMPKERFSAEFPKEGPSILRIQQVVRGDSAAYFCASSRDRFGMAGELFFGEGSRLTVL.

The chain is built from TRBV18 and TRBJ2-7; D gene uncertain. With 2 bases removed from V and 2 bases from J, the gap between germline ends came to 7 bases. The V gene's germline CDR1 is KGHSH and CDR2 LQKENI. CDR3 length equals 13 residues. In DNA form, the CDR3 reads TGTGCCAGCTCACCATTGGAAACCTACGAGCAGTACTTC. Its translation is CASSPLETYEQYF.

This clone occurred once. The J gene is TRBJ2-1, the V gene TRBV5-1, with unresolved D. Germline assignment: CDR1 SGHRS and CDR2 YFSETQ. Trimming shortened V by 5 bases and J by 12 bases, and 18 bases separated the two germline ends. The CDR3 is made up of 13 amino acids. The DNA of the CDR3 is TGCGCCAGCAGTTTGCAGGACCAGGTATCGCAGTTCTTC. Amino acid sequence: CASSLQDQVSQFF.

V and J are TRBV13 and TRBJ2-7; D could derive from TRBD1 or TRBD2 (6 bases each). V lost 4 bases to trimming and J lost 4 bases, with 14 bases between them. From germline, CDR1 is PRHDT and CDR2 FYEKMQ (reference sequence). The CDR3 has 14 residues. The DNA of the CDR3 is TGTGCCAGCAGCTGGGGGCTAGCGCAGTACGAGCAGTACTTC. As protein: CASSWGLAQYEQYF.

The gene calls are TRBV2 and TRBJ2-7; D is undetermined. The CDR3 spans 11 residues. Germline loops: CDR1 SNHLY, CDR2 FYNNEI. Trimming cost V 4 bases and J 6 bases, with 7 bases left between them. The CDR3 nucleotides read TGTGCCAGCAGTGCAGGCATCGAGCAGTACTTC. Translation: CASSAGIEQYF.

The J gene is TRBJ1-2, the V gene TRBV7-2, with a weak D call TRBD1 (6 bases). Germline V gives CDR1 SGHTA, CDR2 FQGNSA. V lost 0 bases, J lost 3 bases, and 11 bases lay in between. The CDR3 length is 15 residues. The DNA for the CDR3 is TGTGCCAGCAGCTTAGCGGCATGGGGGCACTATGGCTACACCTTC. Encoded protein: CASSLAAWGHYGYTF.

This clone is a singleton in its sample. The chain has TRBV18 and TRBJ1-2, with D possibly being TRBD1 (5 bases). The germline gives CDR1 KGHSH, CDR2 LQKENI. Trimming pared 2 bases from V and 0 bases from J, leaving 10 bases between. This CDR3 has 15 residues. The DNA of the CDR3 is TGTGCCAGCTCACCAGTGACAGTTACTAACTATGGCTACACCTTC. Translated, it gives CASSPVTVTNYGYTF.